The subject of this entry is one T cell receptor beta chain. Germline V gene lookup returns CDR1 SGHNT and CDR2 YYREEE (reference sequence). V lost 4 bases and J lost 4; bases outside the gene matches: 14. This CDR3 spans 17 amino acids. The sample comes from a study of blood T cell repertoires in COVID-19. Clones were sequenced by immunoSEQ multiplex PCR, and TCRdb holds only the in-frame ones, with some missing. The repertoire holds around 230,000 clones, with over 70% as singletons. This TCR came from a man between 35 and 55 years old with acute or convalescent COVID-19. The chain has TRBV5-4 and TRBJ2-1; 7 bases are shared with TRBD2. Sequencing was performed on peripheral blood. CDR3 sequence (DNA): TGTGCCAGCAGCCCCCCCCCTACTAGCGTCAAGTACAATGAGCAGTTCTTC. Protein product: CASSPPPTSVKYNEQFF.